These T cell receptor beta chains were read from a single sample in a study of blood T cell repertoires in COVID-19. Only in-frame clones appear in the TCRdb table, and some are missing; sequencing was by immunoSEQ multiplex PCR. Of some 140,000 clones listed, approximately 80% are singletons. Sequencing was carried out using peripheral blood. The receptors were sampled from a man in his 60s who had recovered from COVID-19. CDR3s include the opening cysteine and the closing phenylalanine or tryptophan. A D gene is named only where the DNA matches it firmly. Clone sizes are given selectively: once, few, many, or a class where the clone is expanded.

-	-	TRBJ1-1	TRBV6-5	CASTGVLNTEAFF	TGTGCCAGCACTGGAGTGTTGAACACTGAAGCTTTCTTT
-	TRBD2	TRBJ2-3	TRBV3-1/TRBV3-2	CASSSLAGEEYTQYF	TGTGCCAGCAGCTCACTAGCGGGAGAAGAATATACGCAGTATTTT
-	-	TRBJ1-1	TRBV5-1	CASSLAGDYTEAFF	TGCGCCAGCAGCTTGGCGGGGGATTACACTGAAGCTTTCTTT
-	-	TRBJ2-7	TRBV25-1	CASSEGLARGTLSYEQYF	TGTGCCAGCAGTGAAGGTCTCGCACGGGGTACCCTATCCTACGAGCAGTACTTC
-	TRBD1	TRBJ2-1	TRBV7-3	CASSPDRGVYNEQFF	TGTGCCAGCAGCCCGGACAGGGGGGTGTACAATGAGCAGTTCTTC
-	-	TRBJ2-7	TRBV30	CAWSKGGEQYF	TGTGCCTGGTCGAAAGGGGGCGAGCAGTACTTC
-	TRBD2	TRBJ2-3	TRBV19	CASSIGLAEPSTDTQYF	TGTGCCAGTAGTATAGGACTAGCGGAGCCGAGCACAGATACGCAGTATTTT
-	TRBD1	TRBJ1-6	TRBV30	CAWFSGTGVLSPLHF	TGTGCCTGGTTCTCCGGGACAGGGGTCCTTTCACCCCTCCACTTT
-	TRBD1	TRBJ1-6	TRBV28	CASSLTGENSPLHF	TGTGCCAGCAGTTTGACAGGGGAAAATTCACCCCTCCACTTT
-	-	TRBJ2-1	TRBV11-2	CASSLDRSGEQFF	TGTGCCAGCAGCTTAGATCGATCGGGGGAGCAGTTCTTC
-	-	TRBJ2-1	TRBV11-1	CASSPDSSSSYNEQFF	TGTGCCAGCAGCCCTGACTCGTCGAGCTCCTACAATGAGCAGTTCTTC
few	TRBD2	TRBJ2-1	TRBV7-7	CASSLGAGETYNEQFF	TGTGCTAGCAGCTTAGGGGCGGGAGAAACCTACAATGAGCAGTTCTTC
-	TRBD1	TRBJ1-4	TRBV29-1	CSARTGVVNEKLFF	TGCAGCGCCCGGACAGGGGTCGTTAATGAAAAACTGTTTTTT
-	TRBD2	TRBJ2-1	TRBV6-2/TRBV6-3	CASSTRTSGGFQKQFF	TGTGCCAGCAGTACACGGACTAGCGGGGGGTTCCAGAAGCAGTTCTTC
-	TRBD1	TRBJ1-2	TRBV5-1	CASSPGTGGLYGYTF	TGCGCCAGCAGCCCGGGGACAGGGGGGCTATATGGCTACACCTTC
-	TRBD1	TRBJ1-1	TRBV11-3	CASSLGTGSEAFF	TGTGCCAGCAGCCTGGGGACAGGGAGTGAAGCTTTCTTT